This TCR beta chain was found in a study of T-cell reconstitution after alpha-beta-depleted transplantation in children. Germline lookup yields CDR1 LGHNA and CDR2 YNFKEQ. CDR3 length: 17 residues. Trimming at V came to 0 bases and at J to 0 bases, leaving 4 bases not matched to a gene. Molecular barcoding with unique molecular identifiers was used for the TCRbeta library. TCRdb independently ran MiXCR on the PCR reads; one entry per CDR3 protein. The table shows a few hundred thousand distinct CDR3 sequences, with about a tenth occurring only once. The origin of this receptor is a human donor who donated a stem cell graft to a child with acute lymphoblastic leukemia. The specimen comprised PBMCs from the stem cell graft donor, sampled from the stem cell graft. The V gene is TRBV4-2, the J gene TRBJ2-3, with 9 bases lining up with TRBD2. This CDR3 is CASSQESLAGSTDTQYF. CDR3 DNA sequence: TGTGCCAGCAGCCAAGAAAGCCTAGCGGGAAGCACAGATACGCAGTATTTT.